These 19 T cell receptor beta chains were sequenced from one sample in a study of blood T cell repertoires in COVID-19. This table comes from immunoSEQ multiplex PCR, and its TCRdb copy is limited to in-frame clones, with some not included. Here the sample spans roughly 250,000 clones, over 80% being singletons. Input material: PBMCs or T cells enriched from blood (not recorded which). The receptors were gathered from a woman aged 35 to 49 who had been exposed to COVID-19.

A few counts support this clone. The chain carries TRBV4-1 and TRBJ2-7, with 12 positions matching TRBD2. J gave up 0 bases and V 1 base, and 1 base lay outside the gene matches. Germline CDR1 is MGHRA and CDR2 is YSYEKL. The CDR3 has 16 amino acids. The CDR3 nucleotides read TGCGCCAGCAGCCAAGCTAGCGGGGGGGCCTCCTACGAGCAGTACTTC. It specifies CASSQASGGASYEQYF.

This rearrangement joins TRBV19 to TRBJ1-1; TRBD1 aligns across 9 bases. The germline gives CDR1 LNHDA, CDR2 SQIVND (reference sequence). There are 16 residues in the CDR3. Trimming at V came to 8 bases and at J to 0 bases, leaving 10 bases not matched to a gene. CDR3 DNA: TGTGCCAGTGCTACCGGGACAGGGTTTTTGAACACTGAAGCTTTCTTT. It is translated as CASATGTGFLNTEAFF.

V is TRBV4-1 and J is TRBJ2-2; the match to TRBD2 covers 10 bases. The germline CDR1 and CDR2 sequences are MGHRA and YSYEKL. V shed 3 bases, J shed 0 bases, and the junction held 4 bases outside the gene matches. This CDR3 contains 17 residues. The CDR3 sequence: CASSHQRGGTNTGELFF. CDR3 in DNA: TGCGCCAGCAGCCACCAGCGGGGGGGAACGAACACCGGGGAGCTGTTTTTT.

The count of this clone is one. The chain carries TRBV19 and TRBJ1-4; no firm D call. The CDR3 runs 16 residues. Germline-derived CDR1 and CDR2 are LNHDA and SQIVND (reference sequence). V was cut by 3 bases and J by 0 bases, with 11 bases left in between. CDR3 sequence: CASSMGTLSTNEKLFF. In nucleotides, the CDR3 is TGTGCCAGTAGTATGGGCACTCTCTCAACTAATGAAAAACTGTTTTTT.

The chain links TRBV6-4 to TRBJ2-1, with TRBD2 matching over 10 bases. Trimming cost V 6 bases and J 0 bases; bases outside gene matches: 8. CDR3 length: 17 residues. Germline-derived CDR1 and CDR2 are MRHNA and SNTAGT. The CDR3 coding sequence is TGTGCCAGCAGAGAGGGACTAGCGAGGTACTCCTACAATGAGCAGTTCTTC. It encodes CASREGLARYSYNEQFF.

This chain uses TRBV4-1 with TRBJ1-4; TRBD1 is a possible D gene (5 bases). V was clipped by 5 bases and J by 6 bases, with 16 bases between them. The length of the CDR3 is 15 residues. Germline CDR1 reads MGHRA; CDR2 reads YSYEKL. The DNA of the CDR3 is TGCGCCAGCAGCGAAGGGGCCTTGATGGATGAAAAACTGTTTTTT. Protein product: CASSEGALMDEKLFF.

V gene TRBV27 combines with J gene TRBJ1-5, with D maybe TRBD1 (5 bases). The CDR3 has 15 amino acids. The germline gives CDR1 MNHEY, CDR2 SMNVEV (reference sequence). V lost 2 bases and J 0 bases, leaving 8 bases between the germline ends. The CDR3 region is CASSLKGYSNQPQHF. The CDR3 bases are TGTGCCAGCAGTTTAAAGGGGTATAGCAATCAGCCCCAGCATTTT.

This clone occurred a few times. The chain recombines TRBV6-5 with TRBJ1-5; D possibly corresponds to TRBD1 (5 bases). The germline V and J ends were trimmed by 2 bases and 4 bases, with 15 bases remaining between them. This CDR3 is 16 amino acids long. In germline, CDR1 is MNHEY, CDR2 SVGAGI. CDR3: CASSYTAARGNQPQHF. CDR3 nucleotide sequence: TGTGCCAGCAGTTACACAGCCGCTAGGGGAAATCAGCCCCAGCATTTT.

The rearrangement links TRBV27 to TRBJ1-1; D remains ambiguous. CDR3 length: 12 residues. CDR1 is MNHEY and CDR2 is SMNVEV in the germline V gene (reference sequence). Trimming stripped 7 bases from V and 0 bases from J, with 6 bases between. The CDR3 loop reads CASKSLNTEAFF. CDR3 sequence (DNA): TGTGCCAGCAAAAGCTTGAACACTGAAGCTTTCTTT.

The rearrangement links TRBV2 to TRBJ1-5; D is unclear. Trimming stripped 7 bases from V and 0 bases from J, with 13 bases between. This CDR3 contains 15 residues. CDR1 is SNHLY, CDR2 FYNNEI, per germline. The CDR3 here is CASTEGGRSNQPQHF. The CDR3 DNA reads as TGTGCCAGCACCGAGGGAGGCCGTAGCAATCAGCCCCAGCATTTT. Variable domain in full (rest from reference TRBV2 and TRBJ1-5): EPEVTQTPSHQVTQMGQEVILRCVPISNHLYFYWYRQILGQKVEFLVSFYNNEISEKSEIFDDQFSVERPDGSNFTLKIRSTKLEDSAMYFCASTEGGRSNQPQHFGDGTRLSIL.

The rearrangement uses TRBV27 and TRBJ2-7; 7 positions match TRBD1. CDR1 MNHEY and CDR2 SMNVEV come from the germline V gene (reference sequence). The CDR3 runs to 16 residues. Trimming cost V 4 bases and J 1 base; bases outside gene matches: 10. The DNA for the CDR3 is TGTGCCAGCAGTTCCCACCTGGACAGGTATTCCTACGAGCAGTACTTC. This encodes CASSSHLDRYSYEQYF.

The chain joins TRBV18 to TRBJ2-7; 8 bases align to TRBD1. CDR1 is KGHSH, CDR2 LQKENI, per germline. V was clipped by 6 bases and J by 2 bases; unmatched bases: 9. The CDR3 has 15 amino acids. The CDR3 DNA is TGTGCCAGCTCTACTGCGGGGACAGGCCCCTACGAGCAGTACTTC. Its translation: CASSTAGTGPYEQYF.

This sequence joins TRBV27 and TRBJ1-1; unclear D gene. The V end lost 1 base, the J end lost 5 bases, and 8 bases lay between the germline ends. The CDR3 spans 13 residues. Looked up from germline, CDR1 is MNHEY and CDR2 is SMNVEV (reference sequence). This chain's CDR3 is CASSLYGSTEAFF. CDR3 DNA: TGTGCCAGCAGTTTATACGGGTCGACTGAAGCTTTCTTT.

The chain couples TRBV6-5 to TRBJ1-2, with 9 nucleotides matching TRBD1. Germline assignment: CDR1 MNHEY and CDR2 SVGAGI. The V and J ends lost 6 bases and 3 bases, in that order; junction bases with no gene match: 8. This CDR3 has 15 residues. As DNA, the CDR3 is TGTGCCAGCAGAACAGGGGGCGGGTTTGACTATGGCTACACCTTC. Amino acids: CASRTGGGFDYGYTF.

The chain links TRBV5-6 to TRBJ2-3; weak D call: TRBD1 (5 bases). The germline gives CDR1 SGHDT, CDR2 YYEEEE. CDR3 size: 18 residues. Trimming stripped 1 base from V and 2 bases from J, with 20 bases between. Here the CDR3 reads CASSLSRAQKPSTDTQYF. The CDR3 nucleotides are TGTGCCAGCAGCTTGAGCAGGGCCCAAAAACCTTCCACAGATACGCAGTATTTT. The full variable domain, completed using reference TRBV5-6 and TRBJ2-3, is DAGVTQSPTHLIKTRGQQVTLRCSPKSGHDTVSWYQQALGQGPQFIFQYYEEEERQRGNFPDRFSGHQFPNYSSELNVNALLLGDSALYLCASSLSRAQKPSTDTQYFGPGTRLTVL.

The chain couples TRBV18 to TRBJ2-3; TRBD2 matches at 10 bases. The CDR3 contains 17 residues. V trimming: 3 bases; J trimming: 1 base; junction bases outside the gene matches: 7. The germline V gene has CDR1 KGHSH and CDR2 LQKENI. As DNA, the CDR3 is TGTGCCAGCTCACCTACCAGACTAGCGGGTGGCACAGATACGCAGTATTTT. This gives the protein CASSPTRLAGGTDTQYF. Complete variable domain (other parts from reference TRBV18 and TRBJ2-3): NAGVMQNPRHLVRRRGQEARLRCSPMKGHSHVYWYRQLPEEGLKFMVYLQKENIIDESGMPKERFSAEFPKEGPSILRIQQVVRGDSAAYFCASSPTRLAGGTDTQYFGPGTRLTVL.

J is TRBJ1-2 and V is TRBV6-5; D gene unclear. Trimming shortened V by 6 bases and J by 0 bases, and 14 bases separated the two germline ends. Germline V gene sequence: CDR1 MNHEY, CDR2 SVGAGI. The CDR3 is 15 residues long. CDR3 region: CASRPTQVTNYGYTF. In nucleotides, the CDR3 is TGTGCCAGCAGGCCCACCCAGGTTACTAACTATGGCTACACCTTC.

This chain joins TRBV29-1 and TRBJ1-1; D remains ambiguous. From germline, CDR1 is SQVTM and CDR2 ANQGSEA. The CDR3 length is 11 residues. V was shortened by 1 base and J by 8 bases, with 8 bases between the two germline ends. CDR3 sequence (DNA): TGCAGCGTTGAAGGCGGAGCCGAAGCTTTCTTT. Protein product: CSVEGGAEAFF.

The chain uses TRBV7-8 and TRBJ2-7; D not certain. The CDR3 totals 15 residues. Germline CDR1 SGHVS, CDR2 FQNEAQ. Trimming stripped 1 base from V and 2 bases from J, with 12 bases between. The CDR3: CASSLGDLLTYEQYV. As DNA, the CDR3 is TGTGCCAGCAGCTTAGGAGATCTCTTAACCTACGAGCAGTACGTC.